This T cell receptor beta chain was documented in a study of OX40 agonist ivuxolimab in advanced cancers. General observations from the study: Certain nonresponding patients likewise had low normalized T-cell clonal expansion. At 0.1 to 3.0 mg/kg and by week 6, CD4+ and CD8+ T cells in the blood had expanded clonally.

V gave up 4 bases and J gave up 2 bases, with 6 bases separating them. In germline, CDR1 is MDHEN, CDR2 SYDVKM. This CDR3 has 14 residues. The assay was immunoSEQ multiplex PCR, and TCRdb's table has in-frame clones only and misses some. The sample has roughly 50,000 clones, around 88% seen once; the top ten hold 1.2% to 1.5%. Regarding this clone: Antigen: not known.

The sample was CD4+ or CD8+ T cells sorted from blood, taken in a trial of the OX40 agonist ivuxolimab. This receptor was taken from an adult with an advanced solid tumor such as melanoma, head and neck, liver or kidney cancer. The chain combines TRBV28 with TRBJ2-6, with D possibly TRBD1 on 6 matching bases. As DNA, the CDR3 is TGTGCCAGCAGTTCAGGGGCTGGGGCCAACGTCCTGACTTTC. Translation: CASSSGAGANVLTF. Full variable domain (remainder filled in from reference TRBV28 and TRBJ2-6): DVKVTQSSRYLVKRTGEKVFLECVQDMDHENMFWYRQDPGLGLRLIYFSYDVKMKEKGDIPEGYSVSREKKERFSLILESASTNQTSMYLCASSSGAGANVLTFGAGSRLTVL.